This T cell receptor beta chain was observed in a study of post-analysis software for immune sequencing data. A single count supports this clonotype. Its specificity is unknown. The TCR beta cDNA libraries carried unique molecular identifiers. A single record per CDR3 protein comes from TCRdb applying MiXCR to the PCR reads. The sample records roughly 800,000 distinct CDR3 sequences, roughly 27% being singletons. The CDR3 has 18 residues. Germline V CDR1 and CDR2: SGHRS, YFSETQ. With 0 bases removed from V and 6 bases from J, the gap between germline ends came to 23 bases. General study results and limits: Five or six TRBV segments appeared more often in patients than in controls, and TRBV5-6, TRBV5-1 and TRBV20-1 were among these.

Sequenced input: blood. This receptor was obtained from a girl aged 5 to 17 with multiple sclerosis. This chain uses TRBV5-1 with TRBJ2-3, with D maybe TRBD2 (5 bases). The CDR3 is CASSLDGEQLTKRDTQYF. The CDR3 coding sequence is TGCGCCAGCAGCTTGGACGGGGAGCAACTCACGAAGAGGGATACGCAGTATTTT.